A single sample gave rise to the 28 T cell receptor beta chains below, sequenced in a study of shared clonotypes between healthy human individuals (dated by TCRdb to 2018 to 2020). Library preparation used the immunoSEQ multiplex PCR assay. The source is immuneACCESS, and TCRdb retained only in-frame sequences with V and J called. Part of the clones is not carried over; for the studies checked, unresolved V genes explain less than half of this, and the remainder is unexplained. The sample table contains 450,000 to 500,000 clones; only one count was recorded for around 80% of them. Of the sample, 9.5% to 15% falls within the top ten clones. Sequenced material: PBMCs. Receptors were obtained from a woman aged 40 to 50 in good health. Some clones in this sample may be carry-over from other donors' samples.

The chain employs TRBV9 and TRBJ2-5; 7 positions agree with TRBD2. The junction had 6 bases not matched to a gene; V was cut back by 0 bases and J by 1 base. Germline values: CDR1 SGDLS, CDR2 YYNGEE. The CDR3 covers 16 residues. The CDR3 region has the DNA TGTGCCAGCAGCGTAGGTGGCGGGGGAGTCCAAGAGACCCAGTACTTC. Residues: CASSVGGGGVQETQYF.

The rearrangement joins TRBV7-6 to TRBJ2-1; TRBD2 aligns across 10 bases. The CDR3 covers 13 residues. Trimming cost V 0 bases and J 10 bases; bases outside gene matches: 0. Germline CDR1 and CDR2: SGHVS and FNYEAQ. CDR3 sequence: CASSLALAGEQFF. For the CDR3, the DNA is TGTGCCAGCAGCTTAGCACTAGCGGGAGAGCAGTTCTTC.

The V gene is TRBV7-9, the J gene TRBJ2-7; 8 bases are a match to TRBD1. This CDR3 region has 12 residues. Germline trimming cut 7 bases from V and 6 bases from J; bases unmatched to any gene: 5. The germline V gene has CDR1 SEHNR and CDR2 FQNEAQ (reference sequence). The CDR3 loop reads CASTLGTGEQYF. CDR3 in DNA: TGTGCCAGCACCCTTGGGACAGGCGAGCAGTACTTC. Full variable domain (remainder filled in from reference TRBV7-9 and TRBJ2-7): DTGVSQNPRHKITKRGQNVTFRCDPISEHNRLYWYRQTLGQGPEFLTYFQNEAQLEKSRLLSDRFSAERPKGSFSTLEIQRTEQGDSAMYLCASTLGTGEQYFGPGTRLTVT.

The CDR3 region is CASSQDEGRGLEAAGANVLTF. CDR3 coding DNA: TGCGCCAGCAGCCAAGATGAGGGGCGGGGCTTGGAAGCAGCCGGGGCCAACGTCCTGACTTTC. The chain joins TRBV4-3 to TRBJ2-6, with D tentatively TRBD2 (6 bases). Germline V lookup: CDR1 LGHNA, CDR2 YSLEER. V was cut by 0 bases and J by 4 bases, with 25 bases left in between. There are 21 residues in the CDR3.

The chain carries TRBV19 and TRBJ1-5, with TRBD1 matching 10 bases. V shed 3 bases, J shed 3 bases, and the junction held 8 bases outside the gene matches. Germline CDR1 LNHDA, CDR2 SQIVND (reference sequence). The CDR3 length is 17 residues. The CDR3 sequence is CASSIARGTGVNQPQHF. The CDR3 DNA is TGTGCCAGTAGTATCGCGCGGGGGACAGGGGTCAATCAGCCCCAGCATTTT.

V and J are TRBV7-6 and TRBJ1-5; a weak D match, TRBD1 (6 bases). V gave up 5 bases and J gave up 6 bases, with 14 bases separating them. The CDR3 runs 14 residues. Germline V gives CDR1 SGHVS, CDR2 FNYEAQ. CDR3 residues: CASSQKTGAQPQHF. The CDR3 nucleotides read TGTGCCAGCAGCCAGAAGACAGGCGCTCAGCCCCAGCATTTT.

The V call is TRBV7-9, the J call TRBJ2-5; D may be TRBD1 or TRBD2 (5 bases each). Trimming pared 8 bases from V and 5 bases from J, leaving 21 bases between. This CDR3 region has 15 residues. Germline V gives CDR1 SEHNR, CDR2 FQNEAQ (reference sequence). The CDR3 nucleotides read TGTGCCAGCGAACCCAGGGAGACAGCGTGGGAGACCCAGTACTTC. It is translated as CASEPRETAWETQYF.

This clone has a count of ten or more. The V call is TRBV11-2, the J call TRBJ2-5; no reliable D call. This CDR3 region has 13 residues. The germline V gene encodes CDR1 SGHAT and CDR2 FQNNGV. Trimming took 2 bases from V and 4 from J, leaving 8 bases between them. In nucleotides, the CDR3 is TGTGCCAGCAGCTTATGGCGGACAGAGACCCAGTACTTC. Translation: CASSLWRTETQYF. The full variable domain, rest sourced from reference TRBV11-2 and TRBJ2-5, is EAGVAQSPRYKIIEKRQSVAFWCNPISGHATLYWYQQILGQGPKLLIQFQNNGVVDDSQLPKDRFSAERLKGVDSTLKIQPAKLEDSAVYLCASSLWRTETQYFGPGTRLLVL.

The CDR3 protein is CASSPRGYGANEKLFF. The CDR3 region has the DNA TGTGCCAGCAGTCCCCGGGGTTACGGGGCTAATGAAAAACTGTTTTTT. The genes are TRBV27 and TRBJ1-4; the D is unclear. Trimming removed 5 bases at V and 3 bases at J, with 16 bases between. There are 16 residues in the CDR3. From germline, CDR1 is MNHEY and CDR2 SMNVEV (reference sequence). The variable domain in full, completed from reference TRBV27 and TRBJ1-4, reads EAQVTQNPRYLITVTGKKLTVTCSQNMNHEYMSWYRQDPGLGLRQIYYSMNVEVTDKGDVPEGYKVSRKEKRNFPLILESPSPNQTSLYFCASSPRGYGANEKLFFGSGTQLSVL.

V usage is TRBV7-3 and J usage is TRBJ2-1, with D possibly being TRBD1 or TRBD2 (5 bases each). Germline values: CDR1 SGHTA, CDR2 FQGTGA. V lost 3 bases, J lost 9 bases, and 15 bases lay in between. CDR3 size: 14 residues. This chain's CDR3 is CASSFSVAGSEQFF. CDR3 coding DNA: TGTGCCAGCAGCTTTTCGGTAGCAGGGAGTGAGCAGTTCTTC.

V gene TRBV2 combines with J gene TRBJ2-7; D is ambiguous. Germline V gives CDR1 SNHLY, CDR2 FYNNEI. With 2 bases removed from V and 4 bases from J, the gap between germline ends came to 9 bases. The CDR3 sequence is 13 residues long. Here the CDR3 DNA reads TGTGCCAGCAGTGAAAATTTTAGGTACGAGCAGTACTTC. Translated: CASSENFRYEQYF.

V and J are TRBV19 and TRBJ1-2; D not resolved. This CDR3 is 14 amino acids long. V was trimmed by 5 bases and J by 2 bases, leaving 12 bases between them. Germline V gives CDR1 LNHDA, CDR2 SQIVND (reference sequence). CDR3 loop: CASSVSHGNYGYTF. The CDR3 DNA reads as TGTGCCAGTAGTGTCTCGCATGGGAACTATGGCTACACCTTC.

This clone came up a few times. This sequence joins TRBV19 and TRBJ1-6; tentative D call: TRBD1 (5 bases). Trimming pared 7 bases from V and 5 bases from J, leaving 12 bases between. CDR3 length: 14 amino acids. Germline V gene sequence: CDR1 LNHDA, CDR2 SQIVND (reference sequence). In DNA form, the CDR3 reads TGTGCCAGTAAATGGTCGGGGGATAATTCACCCCTCCACTTT. Its protein is CASKWSGDNSPLHF.

The chain carries TRBV7-3 and TRBJ1-2; a possible D gene is TRBD1 (5 bases). The CDR3 sequence is 15 residues long. Between the trimmed V and J ends, which lost 2 bases and 4 bases, there was a span of 14 bases. Germline V gene data show CDR1 as SGHTA and CDR2 as FQGTGA. The CDR3 DNA is TGTGCCAGCAGCTTAGAGCCAGGGATGGCCTATGGCTACACCTTC. Amino acid sequence: CASSLEPGMAYGYTF.

This chain uses TRBV4-3 with TRBJ2-7; D may be TRBD1 or TRBD2 (5 bases each). Germline CDR1 LGHNA, CDR2 YSLEER. This CDR3 is built from 13 residues. V was pared by 6 bases and J by 6 bases, with 15 bases between. Here the CDR3 reads CASRRDLNSEQYF. The CDR3 coding sequence is TGCGCCAGCAGAAGGGACCTCAATTCCGAGCAGTACTTC.

The chain carries TRBV28 and TRBJ2-1; D is possibly TRBD1 or TRBD2 (5 bases each). This CDR3 region has 14 residues. Per the germline V gene, CDR1 is MDHEN and CDR2 is SYDVKM. Trimming pared 3 bases from V and 12 bases from J, leaving 18 bases between. Here the CDR3 reads CASSFLPGARRQFF. CDR3 nucleotides: TGTGCCAGCAGTTTCCTTCCCGGGGCTAGGCGGCAGTTCTTC.

V usage is TRBV25-1 and J usage is TRBJ2-1; 9 positions agree with TRBD2. Trimming cost V 3 bases and J 8 bases; bases outside gene matches: 5. The CDR3 is 14 residues long. Germline values: CDR1 MGHDK, CDR2 SYGVNS. The CDR3: CASSEISGSYEQFF. The CDR3 bases are TGTGCCAGCAGTGAGATTAGCGGGAGTTATGAGCAGTTCTTC.

The rearrangement uses TRBV11-1 and TRBJ1-4; D unresolved. Germline V lookup: CDR1 SGHAT, CDR2 FQDESV (reference sequence). Between the trimmed V and J ends, which lost 4 bases and 7 bases, there was a span of 13 bases. The CDR3 consists of 14 residues. CDR3 nucleotide sequence: TGTGCCAGCAGCTCTGGGGTCCTCGGTGAAAAACTGTTTTTT. As protein: CASSSGVLGEKLFF.

About this clone: The same CDR3 can be traced to other DNA sequences in this sample. The CDR3 region has the DNA TGCGCCAGCAGCTTGGCGGGAGGTCCCTACGAGCAGTACTTC. The encoded protein is CASSLAGGPYEQYF. The V call is TRBV5-1, the J call TRBJ2-7, with TRBD2 identical over 7 bases. The CDR3 has 14 amino acids. Germline V gene data show CDR1 as SGHRS and CDR2 as YFSETQ. V shed 0 bases and J 2 bases; nucleotides not matched to a gene: 2.

The rearrangement links TRBV18 to TRBJ2-7; D not certain. Germline V gene sequence: CDR1 KGHSH, CDR2 LQKENI. CDR3 length equals 12 residues. V was shortened by 6 bases and J by 6 bases, with 12 bases between the two germline ends. The CDR3 region has the DNA TGTGCCAGCTCCCGAACAGCATTCGAGCAGTACTTC. Translated, it gives CASSRTAFEQYF.

CDR3 in DNA: TGTGCCACCAGCAGAGATTTGGTTGGGGCTGAAAAACTGTTTTTT. This sequence encodes CATSRDLVGAEKLFF. V gene TRBV15 combines with J gene TRBJ1-4, with a tentative D call TRBD1 (5 bases). The germline V gene encodes CDR1 LNHNV and CDR2 YYDKDF (reference sequence). This CDR3 is 15 amino acids long. The V end was cut by 0 bases, the J end by 7 bases, with 12 bases between.

V is TRBV13 and J is TRBJ2-5; 11 bases line up with TRBD1. V gave up 2 bases and J gave up 0 bases; unmatched junction bases: 8. The CDR3 sequence is 18 residues long. Per the germline V gene, CDR1 is PRHDT and CDR2 is FYEKMQ (reference sequence). Here the CDR3 reads CASSLRDRGILYQETQYF. In nucleotides, the CDR3 is TGTGCCAGCAGCTTACGGGACAGGGGGATCCTGTACCAAGAGACCCAGTACTTC.

The genes are TRBV7-2 and TRBJ2-7; D might be TRBD2 (6 bases). Germline V gene data show CDR1 as SGHTA and CDR2 as FQGNSA. The CDR3 extends over 14 amino acids. The V end lost 0 bases, the J end lost 5 bases, and 11 bases lay between the germline ends. As DNA, the CDR3 is TGTGCCAGCAGCTTAGCCGCGGGGTCTCACGAGCAGTACTTC. Its protein is CASSLAAGSHEQYF.

The chain links TRBV28 to TRBJ1-5, with D maybe TRBD1 (6 bases). Trimming pared 3 bases from V and 0 bases from J, leaving 9 bases between. Per germline, CDR1 MDHEN and CDR2 SYDVKM. The CDR3 has 15 amino acids. CDR3 in DNA: TGTGCCAGCAGTTTCCCAGGGGTTAGCAATCAGCCCCAGCATTTT. Its protein product is CASSFPGVSNQPQHF.

This clone was seen a single time. This sequence joins TRBV4-2 and TRBJ2-3; unclear D gene. This CDR3 contains 15 residues. V dropped 1 base and J dropped 0 bases, with 8 bases sitting between them. Per the germline V gene, CDR1 is LGHNA and CDR2 is YNFKEQ. In DNA, the CDR3 is TGTGCCAGCAGCCAAGGGCCAGCTAGCACAGATACGCAGTATTTT. It codes for CASSQGPASTDTQYF.

The chain recombines TRBV5-6 with TRBJ1-2; no clear D gene. Trimming pared 4 bases from V and 3 bases from J, leaving 7 bases between. CDR1 SGHDT and CDR2 YYEEEE come from the germline V gene. The CDR3 sequence is 12 residues long. The CDR3 nucleotides are TGTGCCAGCAGCATCCGGGACTATGGCTACACCTTC. Its protein product is CASSIRDYGYTF.

This clone was detected only once. V is TRBV9 and J is TRBJ2-1; 8 bases are shared with TRBD2. This CDR3 has 17 residues. V trimming: 0 bases; J trimming: 8 bases; junction bases outside the gene matches: 13. The V gene's germline CDR1 is SGDLS and CDR2 YYNGEE. CDR3 DNA sequence: TGTGCCAGCAGCGTAGCGGGAGGGAAGGGTTTACAATATGAGCAGTTCTTC. This gives the protein CASSVAGGKGLQYEQFF.

The chain employs TRBV19 and TRBJ2-7; 10 nucleotides agree with TRBD1. V lost 3 bases to trimming and J lost 7 bases; unmatched junction nucleotides: 6. Germline CDR1 is LNHDA and CDR2 is SQIVND (reference sequence). The CDR3 has 14 residues. Written as DNA, the CDR3 is TGTGCCAGTAGTATCGGGACAGGGGTGTGGGAGCAGTACTTC. Translating gives CASSIGTGVWEQYF.